The entry below gives a single T cell receptor (beta chain) sequence along with its context. These data are taken from a study of T cells in Graves' hyperthyroidism and ophthalmopathy. The overall study: Initial diagnosis, before any treatment, was when peripheral blood was collected.

From RNA transcripts, TCR beta CDR3 regions were amplified. HTBI primers were used for first-round RT-PCR of the TCR CDR3. TCRdb processed the multiplex PCR reads anew with MiXCR; each CDR3 protein has one entry. The sample holds around 350,000 distinct CDR3 sequences, roughly 19% seen once. Trimming took off 8 bases at V and 2 bases at J, with 9 bases between the two ends. The CDR3 is 12 residues long. Those with hyperthyroidism were 18 to 65 years old, newly diagnosed, and ill for under 2 months. Fresh peripheral blood, approximately 10 ml, yielded the PBMCs. This TCR was sampled from a woman aged 18-29 years with Graves' hyperthyroidism. The specimen was blood. V usage is TRBV12-3 or TRBV12-4 and J usage is TRBJ1-2; possibly TRBD1 for D (6 bases). CDR3 residues: CASGRGNYGYTF. As DNA, the CDR3 is TGTGCCAGCGGTAGGGGGAACTATGGCTACACCTTC.